This T cell receptor (beta chain) was observed in a study of blood T cells in healthy people across ages. Worth noting for this clonotype: The antigen is unknown.

Points from the study as a whole: TCR beta diversity was tightly associated with the proportion of naive T cells. Among long-lived donors, naive CD4+ cells were more numerous and diversity higher than in aged donors.

A second about 7 to 12 cycle PCR used barcoded and J-beta primers. Unique molecular identifiers of 12 random nucleotides labeled each cDNA. TCRdb processed the 5' RACE reads anew with MiXCR; each CDR3 protein has one entry. The sample gives about 1.4 million distinct CDR3 sequences, 55% to 75% of which show up once; 6.5% to 8% is in the top ten. The V gene lost 8 bases and the J gene lost 5 bases, with 12 bases spanning the gap. There are 12 residues in the CDR3. CDR1 and CDR2 from the germline V gene are MNHEY and SVGEGT. The material sequenced was blood. This receptor was taken from a man younger than 35 in good health. The gene calls are TRBV6-2 or TRBV6-3 and TRBJ1-1; a possible D gene is TRBD1 (5 bases). CDR3 DNA sequence: TGTGCCAGCTCAGAGGGGTGGACTGAAGCTTTCTTT. It encodes CASSEGWTEAFF.